The 28 T cell receptor beta chains below were found in one sample sequenced in a study of blood T cell repertoires in COVID-19. The data were produced by immunoSEQ multiplex PCR, yet TCRdb's version contains in-frame clones alone and is incomplete. This table holds approximately 300,000 clones, around 92% found once. The material sequenced was peripheral blood. The receptors stem from a woman aged 30 to 39 with COVID-19, enrolled during active disease.

V gene TRBV5-1 combines with J gene TRBJ2-1, with 9 nucleotides matching TRBD2. V was pared by 2 bases and J by 10 bases, with 13 bases of the junction left unmatched. The CDR3 totals 16 residues. Germline values: CDR1 SGHRS, CDR2 YFSETQ. In nucleotides, the CDR3 is TGCGCCAGCAGCTTAATTAGCGGGGGCCCGGGCTTGGAGCAGTTCTTC. It codes for CASSLISGGPGLEQFF.

The rearrangement links TRBV6-5 to TRBJ2-6; TRBD2 might be the D (6 bases). This CDR3 comprises 14 residues. Germline V gene sequence: CDR1 MNHEY, CDR2 SVGAGI. The ends were cut back, 7 bases at V and 1 base at J, with 8 bases in the middle. CDR3 loop: CASISGSGANVLTF. For the CDR3, the DNA is TGTGCCAGCATCAGCGGGTCTGGGGCCAACGTCCTGACTTTC.

This chain links TRBV6-5 with TRBJ2-7, with D possibly being TRBD1 (6 bases). The CDR3 has 14 amino acids. The germline CDR1 and CDR2 sequences are MNHEY and SVGAGI. Trimming left V 2 bases short and J 1 base short, with 9 bases between. The CDR3 sequence is CASSYGRGSYEQYF. CDR3 sequence (DNA): TGTGCCAGCAGTTACGGCAGGGGATCCTACGAGCAGTACTTC.

The chain is built from TRBV27 and TRBJ1-2, with D possibly being TRBD1 (6 bases). The CDR3 totals 16 residues. V was cut by 0 bases and J by 3 bases, with 14 bases left in between. Germline assignment: CDR1 MNHEY and CDR2 SMNVEV (reference sequence). CDR3 in DNA: TGTGCCAGCAGTTTATCGACGGGGGGCGCGGACTATGGCTACACCTTC. Its translation is CASSLSTGGADYGYTF.

The chain links TRBV30 to TRBJ1-2; 9 bases are a match to TRBD1. The trim removed 0 bases at V and 8 bases at J, leaving 7 bases unmatched. This CDR3 has 14 residues. In germline, CDR1 is GTSNPN, CDR2 SVGIG (reference sequence). The CDR3 region is CAWSVRDRVGGYTF. CDR3 nucleotide sequence: TGTGCCTGGAGTGTAAGGGACAGGGTGGGGGGCTACACCTTC.

Turning to this clone: A junction boundary mismatches the germline segment, possibly from a read error. The chain employs TRBV7-7 and TRBJ2-5, with 11 bases that match TRBD2. This CDR3 comprises 17 residues. CDR1 is SSHAT and CDR2 is FNYEAQ in the germline V gene (reference sequence). In DNA, the CDR3 is TGTGCTAGCAGCTTAGGCCGGGGGCTAGCGGGGGGAGAGACCCAGTACTTC. Translated, it gives CASSLGRGLAGGETQYF.

This clone was picked up one time. The V and J genes are TRBV6-5 and TRBJ1-3; weak D call: TRBD1 (6 bases). V lost 6 bases to trimming and J lost 2 bases, with 14 bases between them. The CDR3 runs 15 residues. Per germline, CDR1 MNHEY and CDR2 SVGAGI. CDR3 in DNA: TGTGCCAGCAGCCGATCGCACAGGGCTGGAAACACCATATATTTT. It translates to CASSRSHRAGNTIYF.

This chain links TRBV19 with TRBJ1-1; unclear D gene. The germline V gene has CDR1 LNHDA and CDR2 SQIVND (reference sequence). Trimming took off 3 bases at V and 5 bases at J, with 10 bases between the two ends. There are 13 residues in the CDR3. The CDR3 reads CASSMRDLTEAFF. As DNA, the CDR3 is TGTGCCAGTAGTATGAGGGATTTGACTGAAGCTTTCTTT.

This chain links TRBV2 with TRBJ1-4, with 8 nucleotides matching TRBD1. The CDR3 is 13 residues long. V was clipped by 6 bases and J by 6 bases; unmatched bases: 3. In germline, CDR1 is SNHLY, CDR2 FYNNEI. The CDR3 protein is CASRKDRDEKLFF. As DNA, the CDR3 is TGTGCCAGCAGAAAGGACAGGGATGAAAAACTGTTTTTT. The full variable domain, with the rest looked up from reference TRBV2 and TRBJ1-4, is EPEVTQTPSHQVTQMGQEVILRCVPISNHLYFYWYRQILGQKVEFLVSFYNNEISEKSEIFDDQFSVERPDGSNFTLKIRSTKLEDSAMYFCASRKDRDEKLFFGSGTQLSVL.

The J gene is TRBJ1-5, the V gene TRBV28, with TRBD1 as a possible D gene (6 bases). Germline-derived CDR1 and CDR2 are MDHEN and SYDVKM. The CDR3 covers 13 residues. Trimming pared 7 bases from V and 3 bases from J, leaving 10 bases between. The CDR3 nucleotides read TGTGCCAGCAACCAGGGGAACAATCAGCCCCAGCATTTT. Protein sequence: CASNQGNNQPQHF.

This chain uses TRBV7-8 with TRBJ2-1; 8 bases match TRBD2. Germline V CDR1 and CDR2: SGHVS, FQNEAQ. V lost 1 base and J lost 0; bases outside the gene matches: 5. There are 17 residues in the CDR3. CDR3 DNA sequence: TGTGCCAGCAGCTTAGTCGGGGGGGTCAGCTCCTACAATGAGCAGTTCTTC. Translated: CASSLVGGVSSYNEQFF. Looking up the rest from reference TRBV7-8 and TRBJ2-1 gives the full variable domain: GAGVSQSPRYKVAKRGQDVALRCDPISGHVSLFWYQQALGQGPEFLTYFQNEAQLDKSGLPSDRFFAERPEGSVSTLKIQRTQQEDSAVYLCASSLVGGVSSYNEQFFGPGTRLTVL.

The gene calls are TRBV9 and TRBJ2-1, with 9 bases that match TRBD2. J gave up 7 bases and V 4 bases, and 9 bases lay outside the gene matches. The length of the CDR3 is 15 residues. Germline-derived CDR1 and CDR2 are SGDLS and YYNGEE. The CDR3 here is CASSRSGTSTNEQFF. CDR3 coding DNA: TGTGCCAGCAGCCGCAGCGGGACTAGCACTAATGAGCAGTTCTTC. Full variable domain (missing parts from reference TRBV9 and TRBJ2-1): DSGVTQTPKHLITATGQRVTLRCSPRSGDLSVYWYQQSLDQGLQFLIQYYNGEERAKGNILERFSAQQFPDLHSELNLSSLELGDSALYFCASSRSGTSTNEQFFGPGTRLTVL.

This clone appeared a single time. The chain is built from TRBV7-2 and TRBJ1-2; the D gene is possibly TRBD1 (5 bases). The CDR3 is made up of 14 amino acids. Germline V CDR1 and CDR2: SGHTA, FQGNSA. V dropped 5 bases and J dropped 4 bases, with 14 bases sitting between them. In DNA, the CDR3 is TGTGCCAGCAGCCCCAGGGTCAAGCTCTATGGCTACACCTTC. Residues: CASSPRVKLYGYTF.

The chain uses TRBV12-3 or TRBV12-4 and TRBJ2-2; no firm D call. CDR3 length: 11 residues. Trimming removed 3 bases at V and 8 bases at J, with 4 bases between. The CDR3 DNA is TGTGCCAGCAGTTTCGGTGGGGAGCTGTTTTTT. It is translated as CASSFGGELFF.

The V gene is TRBV6-5, the J gene TRBJ1-1, with a possible D match to TRBD1 (5 bases). This CDR3 is built from 14 residues. CDR1 is MNHEY, CDR2 SVGAGI, per germline. V was cut by 7 bases and J by 3 bases, with 15 bases left in between. The DNA for the CDR3 is TGTGCCAGCACCTTGGGGGGACCTTACACTGAAGCTTTCTTT. Translating gives CASTLGGPYTEAFF.

Only one count was recorded for this clone. The genes are TRBV2 and TRBJ1-1, with 9 bases identical to TRBD1. The CDR3 runs to 14 residues. Unmatched junction bases numbered 3, after V lost 6 bases and J lost 1 base. The germline V gene encodes CDR1 SNHLY and CDR2 FYNNEI. CDR3 sequence (DNA): TGTGCCAGCAGCCTGGACAGGGGGAACACTGAAGCTTTCTTT. As protein: CASSLDRGNTEAFF.

In this sample, this clone turned up once. V and J are TRBV4-3 and TRBJ2-2, with D possibly matching TRBD2 (6 bases). This CDR3 is built from 18 residues. Trimming pared 0 bases from V and 0 bases from J, leaving 14 bases between. CDR1 is LGHNA, CDR2 YSLEER, per germline. This CDR3 reads CASSQDGRGSANTGELFF. In nucleotides, the CDR3 is TGCGCCAGCAGCCAAGATGGCCGGGGGAGCGCGAACACCGGGGAGCTGTTTTTT.

The chain carries TRBV7-2 and TRBJ2-5; D perhaps matches TRBD2 (5 bases). The germline gives CDR1 SGHTA, CDR2 FQGNSA. The V gene lost 5 bases and the J gene lost 7 bases, with 17 bases spanning the gap. The CDR3 is 14 amino acids. CDR3 sequence (DNA): TGTGCCAGCAGCCTCATCGGGGAAGGGCGGACCCAGTACTTC. Its translation: CASSLIGEGRTQYF.

The chain employs TRBV19 and TRBJ2-3; a weak D match, TRBD1 (6 bases). CDR1 and CDR2 from the germline V gene are LNHDA and SQIVND (reference sequence). CDR3 length: 14 amino acids. The V end lost 4 bases, the J end lost 1 base, and 9 bases lay between the germline ends. DNA of the CDR3: TGTGCCAGTAGTACGGCAGGGGGCACAGATACGCAGTATTTT. Amino acid sequence: CASSTAGGTDTQYF. Together with reference TRBV19 and TRBJ2-3, the CDR3 gives the full variable domain: DGGITQSPKYLFRKEGQNVTLSCEQNLNHDAMYWYRQDPGQGLRLIYYSQIVNDFQKGDIAEGYSVSREKKESFPLTVTSAQKNPTAFYLCASSTAGGTDTQYFGPGTRLTVL.

The chain employs TRBV11-3 and TRBJ2-5, with 8 bases aligning to TRBD2. CDR3 length equals 15 residues. Trimming cost V 7 bases and J 2 bases; bases outside gene matches: 9. Looked up from germline, CDR1 is SGHNT and CDR2 is YENEEA. The CDR3 coding sequence is TGTGCCAGCACCATCCTACGGGGGGGACAAGAGACCCAGTACTTC. Amino acid sequence: CASTILRGGQETQYF.

V gene TRBV5-4 combines with J gene TRBJ1-2, with 7 positions matching TRBD1. This CDR3 has 14 residues. Germline-derived CDR1 and CDR2 are SGHNT and YYREEE (reference sequence). The ends lost 3 bases at V and 8 bases at J; junction bases unmatched: 10. The CDR3 region has the DNA TGTGCCAGCAGCTGGGGACAGCCGTTGGAGGGCTACACCTTC. Its translation is CASSWGQPLEGYTF.

The chain uses TRBV5-4 and TRBJ1-4; D uncertain. The V end lost 0 bases, the J end lost 8 bases, and 8 bases lay between the germline ends. Germline loops: CDR1 SGHNT, CDR2 YYREEE (reference sequence). The CDR3 covers 13 residues. The CDR3 sequence is CASSLVPGEKLFF. In nucleotides, the CDR3 is TGTGCCAGCAGCTTGGTCCCGGGGGAAAAACTGTTTTTT. Looking up the rest from reference TRBV5-4 and TRBJ1-4 gives the full variable domain: ETGVTQSPTHLIKTRGQQVTLRCSSQSGHNTVSWYQQALGQGPQFIFQYYREEENGRGNFPPRFSGLQFPNYSSELNVNALELDDSALYLCASSLVPGEKLFFGSGTQLSVL.

The V and J genes are TRBV19 and TRBJ1-3; D is perhaps TRBD1 (5 bases). V was cut by 1 base and J by 1 base, with 11 bases left in between. The CDR3 covers 16 residues. From germline, CDR1 is LNHDA and CDR2 SQIVND (reference sequence). CDR3 region: CASSIGTGVSGNTIYF. DNA for the CDR3: TGTGCCAGTAGTATAGGAACAGGTGTGTCTGGAAACACCATATATTTT.

CDR3 DNA: TGTGCCAGCAGTGCGCTGGAGCCTTCCTCTGGAAACACCATATATTTT. Translating it yields CASSALEPSSGNTIYF. The chain uses TRBV6-6 and TRBJ1-3; D unresolved. CDR1 is MNHNY and CDR2 is SVGAGI in the germline V gene (reference sequence). This CDR3 contains 16 residues. V dropped 5 bases and J dropped 0 bases, with 14 bases sitting between them.

The V and J genes are TRBV3-1 (or the pseudogene TRBV3-2) and TRBJ1-4; no definite D call. Trimming pared 4 bases from V and 8 bases from J, leaving 8 bases between. The germline gives CDR1 LGHDT, CDR2 YNNKEL (reference sequence). The CDR3 has 12 residues. As DNA, the CDR3 is TGTGCCAGCAGCCTCGCGGGGGAAAAACTGTTTTTT. Its protein is CASSLAGEKLFF.

This rearrangement joins TRBV19 to TRBJ1-1; 7 nucleotides match TRBD1. The germline CDR1 and CDR2 sequences are LNHDA and SQIVND (reference sequence). With V trimmed by 10 bases and J by 2 bases, 7 bases remained unmatched. This CDR3 is built from 13 residues. CDR3 sequence (DNA): TGTGCCACCAGGGACAGCATTAACACTGAAGCTTTCTTT. As protein: CATRDSINTEAFF.

The V call is TRBV11-3, the J call TRBJ2-2; 11 nucleotides line up with TRBD2. CDR3 length equals 16 residues. From germline, CDR1 is SGHNT and CDR2 YENEEA. V shed 7 bases and J 7 bases; nucleotides not matched to a gene: 11. CDR3: CASKPGTSGEHGELFF. The DNA for the CDR3 is TGTGCCAGCAAACCCGGGACTAGCGGTGAACACGGGGAGCTGTTTTTT.

A few counts support this clone. This sequence joins TRBV5-6 and TRBJ1-2; no clear D gene. Germline V CDR1 and CDR2: SGHDT, YYEEEE. Trimming cost V 4 bases and J 7 bases, with 8 bases left between them. CDR3 length equals 11 residues. This CDR3 is CASSTGSGYTF. The CDR3 nucleotides are TGTGCCAGCAGCACGGGTAGTGGCTACACCTTC.